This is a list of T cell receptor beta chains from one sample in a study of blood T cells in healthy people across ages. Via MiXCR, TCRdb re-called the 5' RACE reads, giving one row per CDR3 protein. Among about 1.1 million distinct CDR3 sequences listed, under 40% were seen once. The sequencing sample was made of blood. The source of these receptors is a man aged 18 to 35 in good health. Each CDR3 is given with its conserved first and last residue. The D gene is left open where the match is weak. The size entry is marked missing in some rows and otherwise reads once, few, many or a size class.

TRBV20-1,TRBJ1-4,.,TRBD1,CSSTGDSTNEKLFF,TGCAGTTCGACAGGGGATTCAACTAATGAAAAACTGTTTTTT
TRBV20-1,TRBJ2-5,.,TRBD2,CSAREGLAWETQYF,TGCAGTGCTAGAGAGGGACTAGCGTGGGAGACCCAGTACTTC
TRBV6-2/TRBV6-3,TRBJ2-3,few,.,CASSYGGHTDTQYF,TGTGCCAGCAGTTACGGGGGGCACACAGATACGCAGTATTTT
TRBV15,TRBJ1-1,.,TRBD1,CATSRDRGDTEAFF,TGTGCCACCAGCAGAGACAGGGGGGACACTGAAGCTTTCTTT
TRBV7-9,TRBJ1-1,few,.,CASIFPLTEAFF,TGTGCCAGCATCTTCCCCCTCACTGAAGCTTTCTTT
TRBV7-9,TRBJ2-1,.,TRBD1,CASSPPGQGTNVQFF,TGTGCCAGCAGCCCACCGGGACAGGGGACGAATGTGCAGTTCTTC
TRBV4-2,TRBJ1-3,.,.,CASSQEPEIGGNTIYF,TGTGCCAGCAGCCAAGAGCCGGAGATAGGTGGAAACACCATATATTTT
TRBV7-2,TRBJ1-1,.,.,CASSPRQVPNTEAFF,TGTGCCAGCAGCCCTAGACAGGTCCCGAACACTGAAGCTTTCTTT
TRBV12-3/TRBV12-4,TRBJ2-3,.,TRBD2,CASSFWRGGTDTQYF,TGTGCCAGCAGTTTCTGGCGGGGGGGCACAGATACGCAGTATTTT
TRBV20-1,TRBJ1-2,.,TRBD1,CSARDYGQGANCGYTF,TGCAGTGCTAGAGATTACGGACAGGGGGCAAACTGTGGCTACACCTTC
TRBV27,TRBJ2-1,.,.,CASKQFVYNEQFF,TGTGCCAGCAAACAGTTCGTCTACAATGAGCAGTTCTTC
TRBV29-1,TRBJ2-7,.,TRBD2,CSATGGSTYEQYF,TGCAGTGCTACAGGCGGGAGTACCTACGAGCAGTACTTC